Each of the 29 T cell receptor beta chains below was sequenced from the same sample in a study of cytomegalovirus exposure and HLA in healthy donors (dated 2017 in TCRdb). To prepare the library, the immunoSEQ multiplex PCR assay was applied. A mixture of 60 forward primers for TCR Vbeta segments and 13 reverse primers for TCR Jbeta segments was used in the multiplex PCR. Drawn from immuneACCESS, this table holds only the in-frame rearrangements with V and J called that TCRdb kept. Clones are partly lost; checked studies trace under half to an unresolved V gene and leave the rest unexplained. In all, the sample holds over 110,000 clones, and around 80% of those were seen once. In total, the top ten clones hold roughly 10% of the sample. Sequencing input: PBMCs. These receptors all stem from a woman between 45 and 65 years old in good health and CMV-seropositive.

CDR3: CASSPTVGSPLEQYF. CDR3 coding DNA: TGTGCCAGCTCGCCAACGGTGGGTAGCCCCCTTGAGCAGTACTTC. This sequence joins TRBV18 and TRBJ2-7; unclear D gene. The CDR3 contains 15 residues. Trimming stripped 6 bases from V and 7 bases from J, with 22 bases between. Per the germline V gene, CDR1 is KGHSH and CDR2 is LQKENI.

The rearrangement joins TRBV2 to TRBJ1-4, with a weak D call TRBD1 (6 bases). Germline V gene data show CDR1 as SNHLY and CDR2 as FYNNEI. Trimming removed 5 bases from V and 5 bases from J, with 18 bases in between. This CDR3 spans 16 amino acids. The CDR3 region has the DNA TGTGCCAGCAGTTCTTCTGGACAGATCCAAAATGAAAAACTGTTTTTT. Translation gives CASSSSGQIQNEKLFF.

This chain connects TRBV7-6 to TRBJ1-5; possibly TRBD1 for D (6 bases). V lost 5 bases, J lost 0 bases, and 8 bases lay in between. CDR1 is SGHVS, CDR2 FNYEAQ, per germline. This CDR3 is built from 14 residues. In DNA, the CDR3 is TGTGCCAGCAGCATACAGGGTAGCAATCAGCCCCAGCATTTT. Its protein product is CASSIQGSNQPQHF.

The rearrangement joins TRBV30 to TRBJ1-1; D perhaps matches TRBD1 (5 bases). CDR3 length: 15 residues. V lost 3 bases and J lost 0, with 14 bases in between. Germline V lookup: CDR1 GTSNPN, CDR2 SVGIG (reference sequence). For the CDR3, the DNA is TGTGCCTGGAGCCGCCTGGACAAATTGAACACTGAAGCTTTCTTT. As protein: CAWSRLDKLNTEAFF.

The chain joins TRBV2 to TRBJ2-7; 11 positions agree with TRBD2. This CDR3 region has 16 residues. Trimming cost V 3 bases and J 6 bases; bases outside gene matches: 10. Germline CDR1 and CDR2: SNHLY and FYNNEI. DNA for the CDR3: TGTGCCAGCAGTGACCGGCTAGCGGGGGGTTCCCCCGAGCAGTACTTC. Encoded protein: CASSDRLAGGSPEQYF.

V gene TRBV5-1 combines with J gene TRBJ2-1; TRBD2 aligns across 8 bases. CDR1 is SGHRS and CDR2 is YFSETQ in the germline V gene. This CDR3 is 16 amino acids long. V shed 0 bases and J 0 bases; nucleotides not matched to a gene: 2. The CDR3 loop reads CASSLERGGSYNEQFF. CDR3 bases: TGCGCCAGCAGCTTGGAACGGGGGGGCTCCTACAATGAGCAGTTCTTC. Supplemented by reference TRBV5-1 and TRBJ2-1, the full variable domain reads KAGVTQTPRYLIKTRGQQVTLSCSPISGHRSVSWYQQTPGQGLQFLFEYFSETQRNKGNFPGRFSGRQFSNSRSEMNVSTLELGDSALYLCASSLERGGSYNEQFFGPGTRLTVL.

The rearrangement joins TRBV14 to TRBJ1-1; possibly TRBD1 for D (5 bases). In germline, CDR1 is SGHDN, CDR2 FVKESK. The CDR3 spans 13 residues. Trimming removed 6 bases at V and 7 bases at J, with 15 bases between. The CDR3 loop reads CASSGHTRIEAFF. Written as DNA, the CDR3 is TGTGCCAGCAGTGGACACACGAGGATTGAAGCTTTCTTT.

This chain joins TRBV28 and TRBJ1-6; D perhaps matches TRBD1 (5 bases). The CDR3 covers 13 residues. V lost 11 bases and J 10 bases, leaving 18 bases between the germline ends. Germline assignment: CDR1 MDHEN and CDR2 SYDVKM. The CDR3 coding sequence is TGTGCCGTGCCGACGGGGGGGAGCTCACCCCTCCACTTT. Translating it yields CAVPTGGSSPLHF.

The chain uses TRBV7-9 and TRBJ2-1; TRBD1 aligns across 7 bases. The V gene end was trimmed by 5 bases and the J gene end by 8 bases; junction bases not matched to a gene: 6. The CDR3 length is 13 residues. Germline CDR1 reads SEHNR; CDR2 reads FQNEAQ (reference sequence). CDR3: CASSPRDRDEQFF. DNA of the CDR3: TGTGCCAGCAGCCCCCGGGACAGAGATGAGCAGTTCTTC. Using reference TRBV7-9 and TRBJ2-1 for the parts outside the CDR3, the full variable domain is DTGVSQNPRHKITKRGQNVTFRCDPISEHNRLYWYRQTLGQGPEFLTYFQNEAQLEKSRLLSDRFSAERPKGSFSTLEIQRTEQGDSAMYLCASSPRDRDEQFFGPGTRLTVL.

In regard to this clone: Other DNA variants within this sample encode the same CDR3. The chain has TRBV9 and TRBJ2-3, with 7 bases fitting TRBD1. The CDR3 is 15 residues long. V was clipped by 7 bases and J by 2 bases; unmatched bases: 10. Germline V gene sequence: CDR1 SGDLS, CDR2 YYNGEE. CDR3: CASGKTGWDTDTQYF. The CDR3 nucleotides are TGTGCCAGCGGTAAGACAGGGTGGGACACAGATACGCAGTATTTT.

This clone is a singleton in its sample. The J gene is TRBJ1-6, the V gene TRBV28; 7 positions agree with TRBD1. CDR1 and CDR2 (germline): MDHEN, SYDVKM. The V segment lost 5 bases and the J segment 7 bases; nucleotides outside the gene matches: 2. The length of the CDR3 is 13 residues. Here the CDR3 reads CASSPGQNSPLHF. As DNA, the CDR3 is TGTGCCAGCAGTCCGGGACAGAATTCACCCCTCCACTTT. The whole variable domain, remainder taken from reference TRBV28 and TRBJ1-6, is DVKVTQSSRYLVKRTGEKVFLECVQDMDHENMFWYRQDPGLGLRLIYFSYDVKMKEKGDIPEGYSVSREKKERFSLILESASTNQTSMYLCASSPGQNSPLHFGNGTRLTVT.

V gene TRBV15 combines with J gene TRBJ1-4, with TRBD1 matching over 7 bases. The CDR3 spans 17 residues. CDR1 and CDR2 from the germline V gene are LNHNV and YYDKDF (reference sequence). Trimming took 0 bases from V and 8 from J; bases not matched to a gene: 12. CDR3 sequence (DNA): TGTGCCACCAGCAGAGATCCGCTAGGGGGCGGTGGGGAAAAACTGTTTTTT. Protein: CATSRDPLGGGGEKLFF.

The count of this clone is one. The chain couples TRBV7-8 to TRBJ2-1; D may be TRBD2 (7 bases). Trimming took 3 bases from V and 8 from J, leaving 11 bases between them. The CDR3 is made up of 13 amino acids. Per germline, CDR1 SGHVS and CDR2 FQNEAQ. CDR3 coding DNA: TGTGCCAGCAGCTTTGGGGGGGCCTATGAGCAGTTCTTC. The encoded protein is CASSFGGAYEQFF.

This chain joins TRBV7-8 and TRBJ2-3, with TRBD2 matching 7 bases. With V trimmed by 2 bases and J by 1 base, 6 bases remained unmatched. The CDR3 has 16 amino acids. Germline lookup yields CDR1 SGHVS and CDR2 FQNEAQ. CDR3 DNA sequence: TGTGCCAGCAGCTTAAACGGGGGGAGAGGCACAGATACGCAGTATTTT. This translates into CASSLNGGRGTDTQYF. Together with reference TRBV7-8 and TRBJ2-3, the CDR3 gives the full variable domain: GAGVSQSPRYKVAKRGQDVALRCDPISGHVSLFWYQQALGQGPEFLTYFQNEAQLDKSGLPSDRFFAERPEGSVSTLKIQRTQQEDSAVYLCASSLNGGRGTDTQYFGPGTRLTVL.

This sequence joins TRBV2 and TRBJ1-2; the match to TRBD1 covers 8 bases. In germline, CDR1 is SNHLY, CDR2 FYNNEI. CDR3 length: 16 residues. V shed 0 bases, J shed 3 bases, and the junction held 6 bases outside the gene matches. The CDR3 region is CASSEAPRGQYYGYTF. The CDR3 DNA is TGTGCCAGCAGTGAAGCCCCCAGGGGGCAATACTATGGCTACACCTTC.

The chain couples TRBV4-1 to TRBJ1-4; 8 bases agree with TRBD1. Trimming removed 6 bases from V and 5 bases from J; junction bases left unmatched: 8. CDR1 and CDR2 (germline): MGHRA, YSYEKL. This CDR3 contains 15 residues. The CDR3 here is CASRGSGQGNEKLFF. The CDR3 DNA sequence: TGCGCCAGCAGGGGCTCTGGACAGGGCAATGAAAAACTGTTTTTT.

The chain joins TRBV5-6 to TRBJ2-1; D possibly corresponds to TRBD2 (6 bases). The CDR3 runs 16 residues. V was pared by 4 bases and J by 0 bases, with 14 bases between. CDR1 and CDR2 (germline): SGHDT, YYEEEE. The CDR3 sequence: CASSGDRESSYNEQFF. The DNA for the CDR3 is TGTGCCAGCAGCGGGGACCGGGAGAGCTCCTACAATGAGCAGTTCTTC. The full variable domain, with the rest looked up from reference TRBV5-6 and TRBJ2-1, is DAGVTQSPTHLIKTRGQQVTLRCSPKSGHDTVSWYQQALGQGPQFIFQYYEEEERQRGNFPDRFSGHQFPNYSSELNVNALLLGDSALYLCASSGDRESSYNEQFFGPGTRLTVL.

The chain uses TRBV7-2 and TRBJ2-1; D might be TRBD2 (6 bases). Germline loops: CDR1 SGHTA, CDR2 FQGNSA. The CDR3 is 19 residues long. Trimming took 0 bases from V and 0 from J, leaving 18 bases between them. CDR3 sequence reads: CASSLASLNRGSSYNEQFF. DNA of the CDR3: TGTGCCAGCAGCTTAGCCTCTCTCAACCGGGGGAGCTCCTACAATGAGCAGTTCTTC.

This chain uses TRBV5-1 with TRBJ2-7; 9 nucleotides line up with TRBD1. CDR3 length: 15 amino acids. Germline CDR1 SGHRS, CDR2 YFSETQ. Losses at the gene ends were 0 bases for V and 2 bases for J; bases not matched to a gene: 3. The CDR3 sequence is CASSLGQGVAYEQYF. Here the CDR3 DNA reads TGCGCCAGCAGCTTGGGACAGGGGGTTGCCTACGAGCAGTACTTC.

J is TRBJ2-1 and V is TRBV6-5; 8 nucleotides line up with TRBD1. This CDR3 region has 11 residues. V trimming: 9 bases; J trimming: 8 bases; junction bases outside the gene matches: 3. Germline CDR1 reads MNHEY; CDR2 reads SVGAGI. The CDR3 protein is CARTGQDEQFF. The DNA for the CDR3 is TGTGCCAGGACGGGACAGGATGAGCAGTTCTTC.

The chain joins TRBV5-1 to TRBJ2-7; TRBD2 matches at 16 bases. CDR1 SGHRS and CDR2 YFSETQ come from the germline V gene. V trimming: 4 bases; J trimming: 9 bases; junction bases outside the gene matches: 7. This CDR3 spans 15 amino acids. The CDR3 DNA reads TGCGCCAGCAGCCTCGGGACTAGCGGGGGGGGAAGGCAGTACTTC. Translated, it gives CASSLGTSGGGRQYF.

This rearrangement joins TRBV4-1 to TRBJ1-2, with D perhaps matching TRBD1 (6 bases). The germline CDR1 and CDR2 sequences are MGHRA and YSYEKL. This CDR3 comprises 15 residues. Between the trimmed V and J ends, which lost 4 bases and 4 bases, there was a span of 16 bases. Here the CDR3 DNA reads TGCGCCAGCAGCCCTCTGACAGGCCAACCCTATGGCTACACCTTC. Encoded protein: CASSPLTGQPYGYTF.

The chain has TRBV7-3 and TRBJ2-6, with a tentative D call TRBD2 (7 bases). Trimming removed 3 bases from V and 3 bases from J, with 18 bases in between. The germline V gene encodes CDR1 SGHTA and CDR2 FQGTGA. The CDR3 covers 18 residues. The CDR3 DNA reads as TGTGCCAGCAGCTTTGTTGTAGGGGGGGCGTATGGGGCCAACGTCCTGACTTTC. It is translated as CASSFVVGGAYGANVLTF.

This chain uses TRBV15 with TRBJ1-1; no firm D call. The CDR3 is made up of 13 amino acids. Germline V gives CDR1 LNHNV, CDR2 YYDKDF (reference sequence). The V end lost 5 bases, the J end lost 10 bases, and 17 bases lay between the germline ends. The CDR3 nucleotides are TGTGCCACCAGCGGGAGCAGAGATCGGGGAGCTTTCTTT. This sequence encodes CATSGSRDRGAFF. Together with reference TRBV15 and TRBJ1-1, the CDR3 gives the full variable domain: DAMVIQNPRYQVTQFGKPVTLSCSQTLNHNVMYWYQQKSSQAPKLLFHYYDKDFNNEADTPDNFQSRRPNTSFCFLDIRSPGLGDTAMYLCATSGSRDRGAFFGQGTRLTVV.

V usage is TRBV5-4 and J usage is TRBJ1-4; D unclear. Trimming removed 4 bases at V and 0 bases at J, with 10 bases between. The germline V gene encodes CDR1 SGHNT and CDR2 YYREEE (reference sequence). The CDR3 has 15 residues. CDR3 nucleotides: TGTGCCAGCAGCGCCGACTATTCAACTAATGAAAAACTGTTTTTT. Amino acid sequence: CASSADYSTNEKLFF.

This chain connects TRBV5-1 to TRBJ1-6; TRBD1 is a possible D gene (5 bases). With 5 bases removed from V and 7 bases from J, the gap between germline ends came to 10 bases. There are 13 residues in the CDR3. The germline V gene has CDR1 SGHRS and CDR2 YFSETQ. In DNA form, the CDR3 reads TGCGCCAGCAGTTCGACAGCCAATTCACCCCTCCACTTT. The encoded protein is CASSSTANSPLHF.

The chain recombines TRBV4-2 with TRBJ2-5; 8 bases agree with TRBD2. The J segment lost 4 bases and the V segment lost 6 bases, leaving 10 bases of the junction unmatched. CDR1 is LGHNA, CDR2 YNFKEQ, per germline. The CDR3 sequence is 15 residues long. Here the CDR3 reads CASSLRGLVSETQYF. CDR3 DNA sequence: TGTGCCAGCAGTCTACGGGGACTAGTATCAGAGACCCAGTACTTC.

The chain is built from TRBV4-1 and TRBJ2-5; 7 nucleotides line up with TRBD1. CDR1 and CDR2 (germline): MGHRA, YSYEKL. This CDR3 has 12 residues. V dropped 4 bases and J dropped 11; count of bases not matched to a gene: 7. The CDR3 protein is CASSLPLGQQYF. DNA of the CDR3: TGCGCCAGCAGCCTACCTTTGGGACAGCAGTACTTC.

This rearrangement joins TRBV6-5 to TRBJ1-1; D unresolved. Trimming removed 6 bases from V and 8 bases from J, with 19 bases in between. The CDR3 is 14 residues long. Germline CDR1 reads MNHEY; CDR2 reads SVGAGI. CDR3 sequence: CASSQRRTGGEAFF. CDR3 DNA: TGTGCCAGCAGCCAAAGAAGGACGGGAGGGGAAGCTTTCTTT.